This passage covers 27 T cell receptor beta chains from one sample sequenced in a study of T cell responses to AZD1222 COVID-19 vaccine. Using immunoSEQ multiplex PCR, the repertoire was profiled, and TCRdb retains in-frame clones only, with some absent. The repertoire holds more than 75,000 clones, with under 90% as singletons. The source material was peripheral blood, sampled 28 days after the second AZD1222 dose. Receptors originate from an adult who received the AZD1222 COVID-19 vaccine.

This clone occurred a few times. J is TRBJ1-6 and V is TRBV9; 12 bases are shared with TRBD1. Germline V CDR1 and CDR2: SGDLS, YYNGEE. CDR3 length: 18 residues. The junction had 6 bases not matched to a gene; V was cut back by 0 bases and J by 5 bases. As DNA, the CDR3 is TGTGCCAGCAGCGTAGCGCTGGGACAGGGGGCCAATAATTCACCCCTCCACTTT. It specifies CASSVALGQGANNSPLHF. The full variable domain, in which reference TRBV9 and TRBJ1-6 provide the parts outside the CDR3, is DSGVTQTPKHLITATGQRVTLRCSPRSGDLSVYWYQQSLDQGLQFLIQYYNGEERAKGNILERFSAQQFPDLHSELNLSSLELGDSALYFCASSVALGQGANNSPLHFGNGTRLTVT.

The CDR3 region is CATSDWDRASINTEAFF. CDR3 bases: TGTGCCACCAGTGATTGGGACAGGGCGAGTATTAACACTGAAGCTTTCTTT. The V and J genes are TRBV24-1 and TRBJ1-1; 9 bases are a match to TRBD1. The germline gives CDR1 KGHDR, CDR2 SFDVKD. After removal of 2 bases from V and 2 bases from J, the junction contained 8 bases not matched to a gene. The CDR3 totals 17 residues.

The CDR3 is CASSGTGGYGYTF. DNA for the CDR3: TGTGCCAGCAGCGGGACAGGGGGCTATGGCTACACCTTC. The chain couples TRBV7-9 to TRBJ1-2; TRBD1 aligns across 11 bases. Per germline, CDR1 SEHNR and CDR2 FQNEAQ (reference sequence). The ends lost 5 bases at V and 4 bases at J; junction bases unmatched: 0. The CDR3 length is 13 residues.

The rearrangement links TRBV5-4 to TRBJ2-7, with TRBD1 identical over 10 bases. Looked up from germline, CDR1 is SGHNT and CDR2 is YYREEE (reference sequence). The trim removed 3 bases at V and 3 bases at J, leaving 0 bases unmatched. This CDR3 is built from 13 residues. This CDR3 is CASSWDRGYEQYF. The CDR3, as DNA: TGTGCCAGCAGCTGGGACAGGGGCTACGAGCAGTACTTC.

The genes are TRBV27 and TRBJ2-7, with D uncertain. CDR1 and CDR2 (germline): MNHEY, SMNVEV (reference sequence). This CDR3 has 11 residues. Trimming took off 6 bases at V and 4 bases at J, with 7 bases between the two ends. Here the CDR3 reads CASRSSYEQYF. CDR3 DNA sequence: TGTGCCAGCAGATCCTCTTACGAGCAGTACTTC.

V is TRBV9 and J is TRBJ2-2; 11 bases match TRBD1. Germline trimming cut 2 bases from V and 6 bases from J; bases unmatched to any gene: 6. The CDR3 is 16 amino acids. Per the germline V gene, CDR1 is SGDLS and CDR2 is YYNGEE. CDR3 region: CASSVSGQGAAGELFF. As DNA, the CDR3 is TGTGCCAGCAGCGTTTCAGGACAGGGGGCGGCCGGGGAGCTGTTTTTT. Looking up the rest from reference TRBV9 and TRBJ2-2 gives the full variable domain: DSGVTQTPKHLITATGQRVTLRCSPRSGDLSVYWYQQSLDQGLQFLIQYYNGEERAKGNILERFSAQQFPDLHSELNLSSLELGDSALYFCASSVSGQGAAGELFFGEGSRLTVL.

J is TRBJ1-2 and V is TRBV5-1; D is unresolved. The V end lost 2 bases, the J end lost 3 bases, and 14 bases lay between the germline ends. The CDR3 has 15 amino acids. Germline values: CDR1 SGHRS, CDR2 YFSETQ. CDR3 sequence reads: CASSLLPGMDYGYTF. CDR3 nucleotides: TGCGCCAGCAGCTTACTCCCCGGAATGGACTATGGCTACACCTTC.

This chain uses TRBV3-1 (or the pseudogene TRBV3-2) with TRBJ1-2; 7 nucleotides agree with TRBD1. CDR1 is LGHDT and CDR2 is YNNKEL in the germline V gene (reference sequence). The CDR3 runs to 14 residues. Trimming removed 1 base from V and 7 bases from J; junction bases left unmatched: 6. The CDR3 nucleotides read TGTGCCAGCAGCCAAGTCGAGGGGGCGGGTGGCTACACCTTC. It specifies CASSQVEGAGGYTF.

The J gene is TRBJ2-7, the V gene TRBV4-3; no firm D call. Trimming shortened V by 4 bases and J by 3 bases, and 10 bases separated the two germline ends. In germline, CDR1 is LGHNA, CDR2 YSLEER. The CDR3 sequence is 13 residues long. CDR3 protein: CASSPGSGYEQYF. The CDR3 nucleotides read TGCGCCAGCAGCCCCGGGTCTGGCTACGAGCAGTACTTC.

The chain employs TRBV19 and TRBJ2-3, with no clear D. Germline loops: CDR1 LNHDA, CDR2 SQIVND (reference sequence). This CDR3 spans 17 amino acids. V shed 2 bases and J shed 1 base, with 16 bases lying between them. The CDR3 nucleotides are TGTGCCAGTAGTATAAGCAGGATGGTTGATGGCACAGATACGCAGTATTTT. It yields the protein CASSISRMVDGTDTQYF.

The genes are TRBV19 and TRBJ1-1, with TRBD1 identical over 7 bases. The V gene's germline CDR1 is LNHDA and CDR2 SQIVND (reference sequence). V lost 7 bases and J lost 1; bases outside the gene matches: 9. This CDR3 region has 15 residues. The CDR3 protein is CASTRTGDTNTEAFF. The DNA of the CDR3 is TGTGCCAGTACCAGAACAGGGGACACGAACACTGAAGCTTTCTTT.

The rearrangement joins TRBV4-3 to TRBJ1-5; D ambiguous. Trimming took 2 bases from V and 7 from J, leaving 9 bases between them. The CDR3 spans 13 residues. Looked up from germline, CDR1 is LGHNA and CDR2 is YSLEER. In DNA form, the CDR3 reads TGCGCCAGCAGCCAATCTGGGAGACAGCCCCAGCATTTT. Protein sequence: CASSQSGRQPQHF.

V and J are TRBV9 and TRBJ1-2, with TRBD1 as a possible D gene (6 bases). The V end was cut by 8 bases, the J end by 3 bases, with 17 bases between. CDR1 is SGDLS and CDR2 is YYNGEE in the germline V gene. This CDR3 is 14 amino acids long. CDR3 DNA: TGTGCCAGTGGGGGGACACTCGGAGACTATGGCTACACCTTC. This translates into CASGGTLGDYGYTF.

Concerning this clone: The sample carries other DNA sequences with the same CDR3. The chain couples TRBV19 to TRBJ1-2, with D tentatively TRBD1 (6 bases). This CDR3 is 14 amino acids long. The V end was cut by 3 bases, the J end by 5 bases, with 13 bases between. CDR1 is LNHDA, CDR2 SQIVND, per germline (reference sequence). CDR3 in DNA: TGTGCCAGTAGTATCAGGGGCCAGGGATATGGCTACACCTTC. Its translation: CASSIRGQGYGYTF. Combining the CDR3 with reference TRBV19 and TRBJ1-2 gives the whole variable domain DGGITQSPKYLFRKEGQNVTLSCEQNLNHDAMYWYRQDPGQGLRLIYYSQIVNDFQKGDIAEGYSVSREKKESFPLTVTSAQKNPTAFYLCASSIRGQGYGYTFGSGTRLTVV.

The CDR3 loop is CSAEGQGEAFF. CDR3 nucleotides: TGCAGCGCCGAAGGGCAAGGTGAAGCTTTCTTT. The chain combines TRBV29-1 with TRBJ1-1; D is unclear. Per the germline V gene, CDR1 is SQVTM and CDR2 is ANQGSEA. Trimming stripped 7 bases from V and 7 bases from J, with 13 bases between. This CDR3 spans 11 amino acids.

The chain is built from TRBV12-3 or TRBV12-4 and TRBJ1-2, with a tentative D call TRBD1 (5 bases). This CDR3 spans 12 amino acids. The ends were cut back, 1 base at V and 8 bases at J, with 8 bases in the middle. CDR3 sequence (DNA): TGTGCCAGCAGTTTAGTCAGGGACGGCTACACCTTC. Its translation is CASSLVRDGYTF.

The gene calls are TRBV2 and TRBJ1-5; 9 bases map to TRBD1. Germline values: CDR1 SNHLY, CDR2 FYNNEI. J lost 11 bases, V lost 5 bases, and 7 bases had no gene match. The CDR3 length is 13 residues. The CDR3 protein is CASSWDRESSQHF. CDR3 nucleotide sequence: TGTGCCAGCAGTTGGGACAGGGAGTCTTCCCAGCATTTT. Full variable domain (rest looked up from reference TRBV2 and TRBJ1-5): EPEVTQTPSHQVTQMGQEVILRCVPISNHLYFYWYRQILGQKVEFLVSFYNNEISEKSEIFDDQFSVERPDGSNFTLKIRSTKLEDSAMYFCASSWDRESSQHFGDGTRLSIL.

Here the CDR3 DNA reads TGCGCCAGCAGCTTGTTGGCAGGTCCGCAGAACACTGAAGCTTTCTTT. Translation: CASSLLAGPQNTEAFF. V is TRBV5-1 and J is TRBJ1-1; D is undetermined. The germline gives CDR1 SGHRS, CDR2 YFSETQ. The CDR3 totals 16 residues. V lost 1 base to trimming and J lost 1 base, with 14 bases between them.

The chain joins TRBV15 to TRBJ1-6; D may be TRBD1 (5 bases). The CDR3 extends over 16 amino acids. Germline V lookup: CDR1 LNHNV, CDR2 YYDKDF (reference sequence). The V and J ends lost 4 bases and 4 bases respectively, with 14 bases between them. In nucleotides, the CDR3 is TGTGCCACCAGCATGACTACGGGACGGTATAATTCACCCCTCCACTTT. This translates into CATSMTTGRYNSPLHF.

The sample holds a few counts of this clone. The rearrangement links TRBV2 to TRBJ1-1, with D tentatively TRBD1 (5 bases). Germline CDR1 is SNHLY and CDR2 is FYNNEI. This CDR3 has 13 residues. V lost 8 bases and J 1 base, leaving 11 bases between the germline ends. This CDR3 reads CASQAGRNTEAFF. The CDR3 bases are TGTGCCAGCCAGGCAGGGAGGAACACTGAAGCTTTCTTT.

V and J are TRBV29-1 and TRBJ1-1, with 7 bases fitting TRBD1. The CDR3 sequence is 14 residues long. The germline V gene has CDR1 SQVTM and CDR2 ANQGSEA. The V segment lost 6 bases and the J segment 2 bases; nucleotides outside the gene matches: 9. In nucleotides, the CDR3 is TGCAGCGTCCGTCCTGACAGGGCTAACACTGAAGCTTTCTTT. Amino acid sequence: CSVRPDRANTEAFF.

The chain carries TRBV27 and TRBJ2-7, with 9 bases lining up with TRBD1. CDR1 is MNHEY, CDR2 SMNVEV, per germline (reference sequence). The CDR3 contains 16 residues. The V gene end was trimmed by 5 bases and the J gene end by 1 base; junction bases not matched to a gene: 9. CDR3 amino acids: CASSPISDRGSYEQYF. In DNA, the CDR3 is TGTGCCAGCAGTCCGATATCGGACAGGGGTTCCTACGAGCAGTACTTC.

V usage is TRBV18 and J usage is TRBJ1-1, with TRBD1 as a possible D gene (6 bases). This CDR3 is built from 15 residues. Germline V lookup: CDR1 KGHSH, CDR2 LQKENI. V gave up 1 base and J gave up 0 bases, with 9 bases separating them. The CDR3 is CASSPLGQLNTEAFF. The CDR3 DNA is TGTGCCAGCTCACCACTTGGACAGCTGAACACTGAAGCTTTCTTT.

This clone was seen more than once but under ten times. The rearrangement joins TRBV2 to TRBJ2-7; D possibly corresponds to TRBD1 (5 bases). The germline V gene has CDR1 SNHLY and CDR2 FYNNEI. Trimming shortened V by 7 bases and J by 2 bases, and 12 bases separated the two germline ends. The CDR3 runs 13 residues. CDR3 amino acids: CASNYAGTYEQYF. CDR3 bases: TGTGCCAGCAACTACGCAGGGACCTACGAGCAGTACTTC.

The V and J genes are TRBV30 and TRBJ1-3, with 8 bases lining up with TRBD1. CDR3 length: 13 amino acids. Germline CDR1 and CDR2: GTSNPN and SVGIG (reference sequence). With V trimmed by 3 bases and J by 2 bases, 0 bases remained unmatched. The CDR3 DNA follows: TGTGCCTGGAGACAGGGGGCTGGAAACACCATATATTTT. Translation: CAWRQGAGNTIYF.

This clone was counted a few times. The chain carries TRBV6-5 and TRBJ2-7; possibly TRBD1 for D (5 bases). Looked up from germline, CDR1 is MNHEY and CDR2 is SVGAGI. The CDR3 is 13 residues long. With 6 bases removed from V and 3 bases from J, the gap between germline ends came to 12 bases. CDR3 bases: TGTGCCAGCAGCAACGGACAATTCTACGAGCAGTACTTC. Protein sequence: CASSNGQFYEQYF.

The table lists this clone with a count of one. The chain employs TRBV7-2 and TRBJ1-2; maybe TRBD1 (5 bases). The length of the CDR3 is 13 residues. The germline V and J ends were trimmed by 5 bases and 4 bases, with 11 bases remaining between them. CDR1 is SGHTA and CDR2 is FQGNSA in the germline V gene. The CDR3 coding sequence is TGTGCCAGCAGCAGCGGGACCCTCTATGGCTACACCTTC. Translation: CASSSGTLYGYTF.